Below, 5 T cell receptor beta chains from the same sample are listed, as sequenced in a study of blood T cell repertoires in COVID-19. The data were produced by immunoSEQ multiplex PCR, yet TCRdb's version contains in-frame clones alone and is incomplete. The repertoire includes over 250,000 clones, around 90% of them detected once, and roughly 0.8% sits in the top ten. The sequenced sample consisted of peripheral blood. These receptors all stem from a woman aged 30 to 39 with acute or convalescent COVID-19.

The V call is TRBV29-1, the J call TRBJ1-4; 7 nucleotides line up with TRBD1. V gave up 6 bases and J gave up 5 bases; unmatched junction bases: 9. Germline-derived CDR1 and CDR2 are SQVTM and ANQGSEA. CDR3 size: 14 residues. For the CDR3, the DNA is TGCAGCGTAAACGGACAGGCCGGAAATGAAAAACTGTTTTTT. Its translation is CSVNGQAGNEKLFF. Supplemented by reference TRBV29-1 and TRBJ1-4, the full variable domain reads SAVISQKPSRDICQRGTSLTIQCQVDSQVTMMFWYRQQPGQSLTLIATANQGSEATYESGFVIDKFPISRPNLTFSTLTVSNMSPEDSSIYLCSVNGQAGNEKLFFGSGTQLSVL.

This rearrangement joins TRBV7-9 to TRBJ2-7; D gene unclear. The germline CDR1 and CDR2 sequences are SEHNR and FQNEAQ (reference sequence). The ends were cut back, 4 bases at V and 1 base at J, with 5 bases in the middle. The CDR3 is 12 amino acids. CDR3 residues: CASSYSSYEQYF. DNA of the CDR3: TGTGCCAGCAGCTATTCGTCCTACGAGCAGTACTTC. The variable domain in full, with the rest retrieved from reference TRBV7-9 and TRBJ2-7, is DTGVSQNPRHKITKRGQNVTFRCDPISEHNRLYWYRQTLGQGPEFLTYFQNEAQLEKSRLLSDRFSAERPKGSFSTLEIQRTEQGDSAMYLCASSYSSYEQYFGPGTRLTVT.

The chain employs TRBV5-1 and TRBJ2-7; TRBD1 might be the D (5 bases). CDR3 size: 15 residues. CDR1 is SGHRS and CDR2 is YFSETQ in the germline V gene. V dropped 1 base and J dropped 0 bases, with 11 bases sitting between them. CDR3 sequence (DNA): TGCGCCAGCAGCTTGAGGCAGGGTCCCTCCTACGAGCAGTACTTC. The encoded protein is CASSLRQGPSYEQYF.

The J gene is TRBJ1-1, the V gene TRBV28, with D possibly TRBD1 on 5 matching bases. CDR1 is MDHEN and CDR2 is SYDVKM in the germline V gene. The CDR3 runs 14 residues. The V end was cut by 5 bases, the J end by 4 bases, with 14 bases between. DNA of the CDR3: TGTGCCAGCAGTCCCGGGGGTTTTTCCACTGAAGCTTTCTTT. It encodes CASSPGGFSTEAFF. Together with reference TRBV28 and TRBJ1-1, the CDR3 gives the full variable domain: DVKVTQSSRYLVKRTGEKVFLECVQDMDHENMFWYRQDPGLGLRLIYFSYDVKMKEKGDIPEGYSVSREKKERFSLILESASTNQTSMYLCASSPGGFSTEAFFGQGTRLTVV.

This clone has more than one count but fewer than ten. The rearrangement links TRBV19 to TRBJ2-2; TRBD2 matches 8 bases. The J segment lost 3 bases and the V segment lost 6 bases, leaving 6 bases of the junction unmatched. In germline, CDR1 is LNHDA, CDR2 SQIVND (reference sequence). The CDR3 length is 15 residues. CDR3 sequence (DNA): TGTGCCAGTAGGCCGGGACTAGACTACACCGGGGAGCTGTTTTTT. It translates to CASRPGLDYTGELFF.